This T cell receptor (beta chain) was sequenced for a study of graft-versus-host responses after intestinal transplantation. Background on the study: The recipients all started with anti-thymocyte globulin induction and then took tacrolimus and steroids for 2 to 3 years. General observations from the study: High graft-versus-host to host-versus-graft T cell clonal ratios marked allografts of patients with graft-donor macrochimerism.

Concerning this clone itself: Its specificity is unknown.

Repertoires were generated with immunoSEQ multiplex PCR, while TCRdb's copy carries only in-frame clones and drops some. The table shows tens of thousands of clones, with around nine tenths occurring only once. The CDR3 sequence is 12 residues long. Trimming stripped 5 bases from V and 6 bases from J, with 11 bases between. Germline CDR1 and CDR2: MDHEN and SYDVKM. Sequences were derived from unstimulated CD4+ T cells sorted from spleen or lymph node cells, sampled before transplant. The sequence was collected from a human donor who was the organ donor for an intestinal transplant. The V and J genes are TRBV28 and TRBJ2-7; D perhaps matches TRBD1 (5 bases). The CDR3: CASSDGRVEQYF. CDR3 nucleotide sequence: TGTGCCAGCAGTGACGGCAGGGTCGAGCAGTACTTC.